The clone carrying this T cell receptor (beta chain) appeared once. Its specificity is not known. This CDR3 has 13 amino acids. Germline CDR1 reads SEHNR; CDR2 reads FQNEAQ (reference sequence). The trim removed 6 bases at V and 7 bases at J, leaving 5 bases unmatched. This entry belongs to a study of shared clonotypes between healthy human individuals. Measured with immunoSEQ multiplex PCR; TCRdb has only the in-frame clones, and not every one. The sample consists of about 690,000 clones, about 90% of them appearing once. Regarding the study as a whole: Non-shared clonotypes had lower generation probabilities than clonotypes shared by all four sorted-subset donors. Few donors limited the genetic and exposure-history diversity represented.

The sequencing sample was made of memory CD8+ T cells from PBMCs. Subset given: CD45RO+ cells pooled with CCR7-negative TemRA cells. This chain connects TRBV7-9 to TRBJ2-1, with TRBD2 identical over 8 bases. The receptor was derived from a man younger than 30 in good health. Some clones in this sample may be carry-over from other donors' samples. The chain's CDR3 is CASRAGTRNEQFF. DNA for the CDR3: TGTGCCAGCAGGGCCGGGACTAGGAATGAGCAGTTCTTC.